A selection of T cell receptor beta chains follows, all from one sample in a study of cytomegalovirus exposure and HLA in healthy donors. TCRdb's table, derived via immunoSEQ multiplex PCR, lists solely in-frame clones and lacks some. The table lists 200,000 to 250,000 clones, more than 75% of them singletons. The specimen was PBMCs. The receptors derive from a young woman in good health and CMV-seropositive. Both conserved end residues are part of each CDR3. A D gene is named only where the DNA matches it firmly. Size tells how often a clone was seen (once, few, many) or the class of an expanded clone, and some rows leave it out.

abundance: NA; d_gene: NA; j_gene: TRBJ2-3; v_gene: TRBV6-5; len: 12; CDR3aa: CASSRAGDTQYF; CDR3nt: TGTGCCAGCAGTCGAGCCGGAGATACGCAGTATTTT
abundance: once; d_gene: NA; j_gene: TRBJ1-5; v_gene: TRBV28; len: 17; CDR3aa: CASFNWQGSESNQPQHF; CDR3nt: TGTGCCAGCTTCAACTGGCAGGGGAGTGAAAGCAATCAGCCCCAGCATTTT
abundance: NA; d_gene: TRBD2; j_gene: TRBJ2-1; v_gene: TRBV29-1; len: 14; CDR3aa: CSALPAGVSNEQFF; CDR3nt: TGCAGCGCTCTCCCGGCGGGAGTCTCCAATGAGCAGTTCTTC
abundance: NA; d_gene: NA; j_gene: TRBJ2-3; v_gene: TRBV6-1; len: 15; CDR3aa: CASSEDLQSTDTQYF; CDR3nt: TGTGCCAGCAGTGAAGATTTGCAGAGCACAGATACGCAGTATTTT
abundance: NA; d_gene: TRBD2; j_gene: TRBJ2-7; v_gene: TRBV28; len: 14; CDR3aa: CASSLGTRAYEQYF; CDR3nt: TGTGCCAGCAGTTTAGGGACTAGAGCCTACGAGCAGTACTTC
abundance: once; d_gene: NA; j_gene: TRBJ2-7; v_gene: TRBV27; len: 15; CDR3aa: CASSLTSRDHLEQYF; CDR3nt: TGTGCCAGCAGTTTAACGAGTCGGGATCATCTCGAGCAGTACTTC
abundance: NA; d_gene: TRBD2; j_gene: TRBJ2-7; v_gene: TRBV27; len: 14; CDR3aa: CASSSPGLADEQYF; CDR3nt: TGTGCCAGCAGTAGCCCGGGACTAGCGGACGAGCAGTACTTC
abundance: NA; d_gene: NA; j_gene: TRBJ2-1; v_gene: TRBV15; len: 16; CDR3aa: CATSPTGVEIVNEQFF; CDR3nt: TGTGCCACCAGCCCAACGGGGGTGGAAATAGTCAATGAGCAGTTCTTC
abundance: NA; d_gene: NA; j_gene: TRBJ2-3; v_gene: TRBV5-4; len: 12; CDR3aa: CASSPITDTQYF; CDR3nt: TGTGCCAGCAGCCCCATCACAGATACGCAGTATTTT
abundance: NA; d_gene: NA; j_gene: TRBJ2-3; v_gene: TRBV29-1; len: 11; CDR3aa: CSVTGGEAQYF; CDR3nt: TGCAGCGTGACCGGAGGAGAGGCGCAGTATTTT
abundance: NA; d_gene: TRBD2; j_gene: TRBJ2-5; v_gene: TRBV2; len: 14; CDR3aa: CASSAGGGQETQYF; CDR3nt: TGTGCCAGCAGTGCGGGCGGGGGGCAAGAGACCCAGTACTTC
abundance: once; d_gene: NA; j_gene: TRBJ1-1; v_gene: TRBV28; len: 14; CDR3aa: CASSSQPRQSEAFF; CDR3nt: TGTGCCAGCAGTTCCCAACCCCGACAAAGTGAAGCTTTCTTT
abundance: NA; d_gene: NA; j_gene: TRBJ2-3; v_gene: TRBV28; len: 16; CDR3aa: CASSSAGPGNTDTQYF; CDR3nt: TGTGCCAGCAGTTCGGCCGGCCCGGGGAACACAGATACGCAGTATTTT
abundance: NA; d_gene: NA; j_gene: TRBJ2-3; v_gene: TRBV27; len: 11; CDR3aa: CASRLVDTQYF; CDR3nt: TGTGCCAGCAGACTGGTTGATACGCAGTATTTT
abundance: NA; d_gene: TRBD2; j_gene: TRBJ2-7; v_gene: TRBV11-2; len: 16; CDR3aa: CASSPRLAGGSYEQYF; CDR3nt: TGTGCCAGCAGCCCACGACTAGCGGGAGGATCCTACGAGCAGTACTTC
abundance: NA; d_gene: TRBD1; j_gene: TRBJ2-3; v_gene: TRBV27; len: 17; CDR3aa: CASSFRTGRMRADTQYF; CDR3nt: TGTGCCAGCAGTTTTCGGACAGGGCGAATGAGGGCAGATACGCAGTATTTT
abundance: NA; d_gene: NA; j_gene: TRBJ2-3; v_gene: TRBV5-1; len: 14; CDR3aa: CASSDRSSTDTQYF; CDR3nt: TGCGCCAGCAGTGACAGGTCTTCCACAGATACGCAGTATTTT
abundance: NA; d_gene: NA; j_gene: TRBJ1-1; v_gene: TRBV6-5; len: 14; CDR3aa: CASSYSRANTEAFF; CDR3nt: TGTGCCAGCAGTTACTCAAGAGCGAACACTGAAGCTTTCTTT
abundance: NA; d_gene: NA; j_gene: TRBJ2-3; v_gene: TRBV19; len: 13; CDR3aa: CASQPGNTDTQYF; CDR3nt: TGTGCCAGTCAACCGGGAAACACAGATACGCAGTATTTT
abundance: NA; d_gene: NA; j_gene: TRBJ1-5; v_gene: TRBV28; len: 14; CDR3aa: CASTIGQPNQPQHF; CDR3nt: TGTGCCAGCACTATTGGACAGCCGAATCAGCCCCAGCATTTT
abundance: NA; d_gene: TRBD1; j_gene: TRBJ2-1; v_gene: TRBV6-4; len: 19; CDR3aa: CASRSRTGEEKQQYNEQFF; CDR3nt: TGTGCCAGCAGAAGTAGGACAGGGGAAGAAAAACAACAGTACAATGAGCAGTTCTTC
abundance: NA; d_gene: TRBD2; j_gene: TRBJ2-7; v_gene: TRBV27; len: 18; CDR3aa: CASSARLAGSLRSNEQYF; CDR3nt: TGTGCCAGCAGTGCTAGACTAGCGGGGAGCCTTCGATCTAACGAGCAGTACTTC
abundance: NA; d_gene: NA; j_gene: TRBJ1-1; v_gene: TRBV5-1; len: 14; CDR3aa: CASSLGGANTEAFF; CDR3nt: TGCGCCAGCAGCTTGGGCGGGGCTAACACTGAAGCTTTCTTT
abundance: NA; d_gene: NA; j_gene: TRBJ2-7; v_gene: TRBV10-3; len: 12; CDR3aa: CAISGDTYEQYF; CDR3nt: TGTGCCATCAGCGGTGATACCTACGAGCAGTACTTC
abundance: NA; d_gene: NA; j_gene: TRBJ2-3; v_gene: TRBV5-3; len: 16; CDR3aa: CARRAGFSTGTDTQYF; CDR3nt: TGTGCCAGAAGGGCGGGATTTTCGACAGGCACAGATACGCAGTATTTT
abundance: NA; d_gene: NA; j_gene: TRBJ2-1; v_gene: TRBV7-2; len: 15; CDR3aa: CASSLGPYSYNEQFF; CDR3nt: TGTGCCAGCAGCTTAGGGCCGTATTCCTACAATGAGCAGTTCTTC